Detailed here is one T cell receptor (beta chain). An end of the junction differs from the germline gene, which may be a read error. These data come from a study of blood T cell repertoires in COVID-19. Study details: The origin of the acute and convalescent COVID-19 samples was the United States, Italy and Spain. From T cells, B-cell-depleted T cells, or PBMCs came the material, which was cDNA or gDNA.

Germline CDR1 and CDR2: SGDLS and YYNGEE. The CDR3 consists of 17 residues. Original data processing: Reference gene primer amplification gave nucleated cell count estimates. Only in-frame clones appear in the TCRdb table, and some are missing; sequencing was by immunoSEQ multiplex PCR. The D gene and trimming were derived from the DNA, and the V and J assignments and clone size from that table. Here the sample spans some 45,000 clones, approximately 83% being singletons. The chain uses TRBV9 and TRBJ2-5, with unresolved D. This clonotype was obtained from a man older than 75 in a cohort sampled during active COVID-19. The specimen was peripheral blood. The CDR3 DNA follows: TGTGCCAGCAGCCCAAAGCTCGGAGTAAATGCAAGAGAGGCCCAGTACTTC. Protein: CASSPKLGVNAREAQYF.